This T cell receptor beta chain comes out of a study of blood T cell repertoires in COVID-19. On the study more broadly: Italy, Spain and the United States were the sources of the convalescent and acute COVID-19 samples. Sources were T cells, B-cell-depleted T cells, or PBMCs; the material itself was cDNA or gDNA.

As handled by the study authors: For nucleated cells, counts were estimated from reference gene primer amplification. Sequencing used immunoSEQ multiplex PCR; TCRdb keeps in-frame clones, though not all of them. For V, J and clone size, that table is used; D and trimming come from the DNA. The sample lists some 65,000 clones, roughly 88% occurring once. This TCR came from a woman over 75 with active COVID-19. The sample was peripheral blood.

The CDR3 DNA is TGTGCCATCAGTGAACGCAGGGATAGCAATCAGCCCCAGCATTTT. As protein: CAISERRDSNQPQHF. The gene calls are TRBV10-3 and TRBJ1-5, with a tentative D call TRBD1 (5 bases). The CDR3 extends over 15 amino acids. V was shortened by 3 bases and J by 0 bases, with 9 bases between the two germline ends. Looked up from germline, CDR1 is ENHRY and CDR2 is SYGVKD.